This is a list of T cell receptor beta chains from one sample in a study of shared clonotypes between healthy human individuals. The table came from immunoSEQ multiplex PCR; TCRdb's copy has only in-frame clones and leaves some out. This table holds some 1,600,000 clones, 95% to 99% found once. Material: naive CD4+ T cells sorted from blood. All receptors come from a young man in good health. The CDR3 runs from the conserved cysteine through the conserved F or W. Each record gives: D gene, V gene, J gene, CDR3 length, clone size, CDR3 DNA, CDR3 protein. The D gene is left open where the match is weak. The size field is filled for only some rows; it gives once, few, many or a size class.

d_gene: TRBD2
v_gene: TRBV19
j_gene: TRBJ2-3
len: 16
abundance: NA
CDR3nt: TGTGCCAGTAGTGACCCTAGCGGGAGTGGCACAGATACGCAGTATTTT
CDR3aa: CASSDPSGSGTDTQYF

d_gene: NA
v_gene: TRBV18
j_gene: TRBJ2-2
len: 14
abundance: NA
CDR3nt: TGTGCCAGCTCACCACCCCCAGGGACAGGGGAGCTGTTTTTT
CDR3aa: CASSPPPGTGELFF

d_gene: TRBD1
v_gene: TRBV28
j_gene: TRBJ1-1
len: 19
abundance: NA
CDR3nt: TGTGCCAGCTACCTATCTCCGGGACAGGGGGCGGGAGGAAACACTGAAGCTTTCTTT
CDR3aa: CASYLSPGQGAGGNTEAFF

d_gene: TRBD2
v_gene: TRBV6-1
j_gene: TRBJ2-3
len: 16
abundance: NA
CDR3nt: TGTGCCAGCAGTGAAAGGTTAGCGGGAGGCACAGATACGCAGTATTTT
CDR3aa: CASSERLAGGTDTQYF

d_gene: TRBD2
v_gene: TRBV9
j_gene: TRBJ2-1
len: 18
abundance: once
CDR3nt: TGTGCCAGCAGCGCCCCGAGGGGTAGCGGGAGAAAAGTCGATGAGCAGTTCTTC
CDR3aa: CASSAPRGSGRKVDEQFF

d_gene: TRBD1
v_gene: TRBV5-5
j_gene: TRBJ2-5
len: 16
abundance: NA
CDR3nt: TGTGCCAGCAGCTTGGGACAGGGGACACGAAGGGAGACCCAGTACTTC
CDR3aa: CASSLGQGTRRETQYF

d_gene: NA
v_gene: TRBV10-2
j_gene: TRBJ1-3
len: 12
abundance: NA
CDR3nt: TGCGCCAGCAGTGGGGGGCCCGGAGTCATATATTTT
CDR3aa: CASSGGPGVIYF

d_gene: NA
v_gene: TRBV5-1
j_gene: TRBJ1-1
len: 13
abundance: NA
CDR3nt: TGCGCCAGCAGCGTTACAGGGCCCACTGAAGCTTTCTTT
CDR3aa: CASSVTGPTEAFF

d_gene: NA
v_gene: TRBV18
j_gene: TRBJ2-1
len: 16
abundance: once
CDR3nt: TGTGCCAGCTCACTTCAGACAGGATTGCGAGAAAATGAGCAGTTCTTC
CDR3aa: CASSLQTGLRENEQFF

d_gene: NA
v_gene: TRBV2
j_gene: TRBJ1-5
len: 15
abundance: NA
CDR3nt: TGTGCCAGCAACTGGGAAGTTCCACTCAATCAGCCCCAGCATTTT
CDR3aa: CASNWEVPLNQPQHF

d_gene: NA
v_gene: TRBV4-1
j_gene: TRBJ2-3
len: 16
abundance: NA
CDR3nt: TGCGCCAGCAGCCAGGAGGGGGGGGCCAGCACAGATACGCAGTATTTT
CDR3aa: CASSQEGGASTDTQYF

d_gene: NA
v_gene: TRBV5-8
j_gene: TRBJ1-2
len: 16
abundance: NA
CDR3nt: TGTGCCAGCAGCTTCTGGTCCCCCGGCTTCCCGTATGGCTACACCTTC
CDR3aa: CASSFWSPGFPYGYTF

d_gene: NA
v_gene: TRBV19
j_gene: TRBJ1-1
len: 13
abundance: NA
CDR3nt: TGTGCCAGTAGTATTGAGGGGTGGACTGAAGCTTTCTTT
CDR3aa: CASSIEGWTEAFF

d_gene: NA
v_gene: TRBV18
j_gene: TRBJ2-5
len: 13
abundance: NA
CDR3nt: TGTGCCAGCTCACGAAGTTTGGGGGAGACCCAGTACTTC
CDR3aa: CASSRSLGETQYF

d_gene: NA
v_gene: TRBV5-3
j_gene: TRBJ1-1
len: 11
abundance: NA
CDR3nt: TGTGCCAGAAGCTTCCACACTGAAGCTTTCTTT
CDR3aa: CARSFHTEAFF

d_gene: TRBD2
v_gene: TRBV27
j_gene: TRBJ2-7
len: 15
abundance: NA
CDR3nt: TGTGCCAGCAACCCCAAAAGGCTAGCGGGAGTCGAGCAGTACTTC
CDR3aa: CASNPKRLAGVEQYF

d_gene: NA
v_gene: TRBV27
j_gene: TRBJ1-2
len: 16
abundance: NA
CDR3nt: TGTGCCAGCAGCCCAACCATACACAGATTCCCCCCTGGCTACACCTTC
CDR3aa: CASSPTIHRFPPGYTF

d_gene: TRBD1
v_gene: TRBV5-1
j_gene: TRBJ2-1
len: 16
abundance: NA
CDR3nt: TGCGCCAGCAGCTTGTTAGGGGGCGCCGCCTACAATGAGCAGTTCTTC
CDR3aa: CASSLLGGAAYNEQFF

d_gene: NA
v_gene: TRBV5-4
j_gene: TRBJ1-5
len: 12
abundance: NA
CDR3nt: TGTGCCAGCAGCTTATGGAATCAGCCCCAGCATTTT
CDR3aa: CASSLWNQPQHF

d_gene: NA
v_gene: TRBV7-2
j_gene: TRBJ1-3
len: 14
abundance: once
CDR3nt: TGTGCCAGCAGCTTAGGGACAGCTGGAAACACCATATATTTT
CDR3aa: CASSLGTAGNTIYF

d_gene: NA
v_gene: TRBV18
j_gene: TRBJ1-2
len: 15
abundance: NA
CDR3nt: TGTGCCAGCTCACCAGTGGCAGACACGAACTATGGCTACACCTTC
CDR3aa: CASSPVADTNYGYTF

d_gene: NA
v_gene: TRBV19
j_gene: TRBJ2-6
len: 14
abundance: NA
CDR3nt: TGTGCCATCTCCAGGGGTGCTGGGGCCAACGTCCTGACTTTC
CDR3aa: CAISRGAGANVLTF